The 17 T cell receptor beta chains below come from one sample, sequenced in a study of early T cells in non-severe SARS-CoV-2 infection. TCRdb called the 5' RACE reads again in MiXCR, with one record for every CDR3 protein. This sample has more than 90,000 distinct CDR3 sequences, with roughly 11% found just once. The sample taken for sequencing was whole blood. These receptors were obtained from an adult who was a healthcare worker with PCR-confirmed SARS-CoV-2 infection or an uninfected control (not recorded which).

The rearrangement links TRBV6-2 or TRBV6-3 to TRBJ2-7; possible D gene TRBD2, 6 bases. The V end lost 5 bases, the J end lost 6 bases, and 8 bases lay between the germline ends. The V gene's germline CDR1 is MNHEY and CDR2 SVGEGT. The CDR3 loop spans 11 amino acids. In nucleotides, the CDR3 is TGTGCCAGCAGTCTAGCGACCGAGCAGTACTTC. This codes for CASSLATEQYF.

This chain uses TRBV5-8 with TRBJ1-2; perhaps TRBD1 as D (5 bases). V dropped 1 base and J dropped 1 base, with 11 bases sitting between them. The CDR3 covers 15 residues. Germline assignment: CDR1 SGHTS and CDR2 YDEGEE. In DNA, the CDR3 is TGTGCCAGCAGCTTGTCTACAGGAGTTAACTATGGCTACACCTTC. Protein sequence: CASSLSTGVNYGYTF.

This clonotype has at least ten counts. The V gene is TRBV5-1, the J gene TRBJ1-4; 7 nucleotides align to TRBD1. Germline CDR1 reads SGHRS; CDR2 reads YFSETQ. Germline trimming cut 5 bases from V and 8 bases from J; bases unmatched to any gene: 3. CDR3 length equals 12 residues. The CDR3 protein is CASSRDSEKLFF. The DNA of the CDR3 is TGCGCCAGCAGTCGGGACAGCGAAAAACTGTTTTTT.

This clonotype was recorded at least ten times. The gene calls are TRBV29-1 and TRBJ2-1; 13 bases line up with TRBD2. The CDR3 is made up of 15 amino acids. V gave up 5 bases and J gave up 3 bases; unmatched junction bases: 4. Germline V gene sequence: CDR1 SQVTM, CDR2 ANQGSEA. In nucleotides, the CDR3 is TGCAGCGTTACCGGACTAGCGGGAGTCTACAATGAGCAGTTCTTC. It yields the protein CSVTGLAGVYNEQFF.

The sample holds many counts of this clonotype. This chain links TRBV12-3 or TRBV12-4 with TRBJ2-1; D possibly corresponds to TRBD2 (6 bases). V gave up 10 bases and J gave up 0 bases, with 16 bases separating them. The CDR3 has 15 residues. CDR3 coding DNA: TGTGCCACCGCGTTAGCGGAAAGCTCCTACAATGAGCAGTTCTTC. This codes for CATALAESSYNEQFF.

The gene calls are TRBV29-1 and TRBJ1-2; TRBD1 matches at 11 bases. This CDR3 region has 13 residues. V lost 6 bases and J lost 4; bases outside the gene matches: 4. Germline lookup yields CDR1 SQVTM and CDR2 ANQGSEA. The CDR3 bases are TGCAGCGTACGGACAGGGGGCACCTATGGCTACACCTTC. Protein: CSVRTGGTYGYTF.

A few counts support this clonotype. The chain uses TRBV7-2 and TRBJ1-2; D not resolved. Deletions cut 5 bases from V and 4 bases from J, with 11 bases between. The germline V gene encodes CDR1 SGHTA and CDR2 FQGNSA. The CDR3 extends over 13 amino acids. CDR3 coding DNA: TGTGCCAGCAGCCGCGGTCGACTCTATGGCTACACCTTC. Protein: CASSRGRLYGYTF.

The chain links TRBV9 to TRBJ2-2; D is unresolved. This CDR3 has 13 residues. Trimming removed 0 bases from V and 3 bases from J, with 3 bases in between. The germline gives CDR1 SGDLS, CDR2 YYNGEE. The CDR3 DNA reads TGTGCCAGCAGCGTAGTTTACACCGGGGAGCTGTTTTTT. Protein: CASSVVYTGELFF.

This clonotype was observed many times. This chain links TRBV28 with TRBJ2-3, with D possibly being TRBD1 (6 bases). The germline gives CDR1 MDHEN, CDR2 SYDVKM. Trimming took 6 bases from V and 1 from J, leaving 11 bases between them. The CDR3 runs 14 residues. The DNA for the CDR3 is TGTGCCAGCAGAAGGACAGATGGCACAGATACGCAGTATTTT. It is translated as CASRRTDGTDTQYF.

The chain couples TRBV20-1 to TRBJ1-5; the match to TRBD1 covers 8 bases. J lost 0 bases, V lost 4 bases, and 8 bases had no gene match. This CDR3 contains 16 residues. The V gene's germline CDR1 is DFQATT and CDR2 SNEGSKA (reference sequence). CDR3 sequence reads: CSATPGTGYSNQPQHF. CDR3 bases: TGCAGTGCTACGCCCGGGACAGGCTATAGCAATCAGCCCCAGCATTTT.

This chain joins TRBV9 and TRBJ2-3; no firm D call. Germline values: CDR1 SGDLS, CDR2 YYNGEE. V was shortened by 4 bases and J by 2 bases, with 5 bases between the two germline ends. There are 12 residues in the CDR3. Here the CDR3 reads CASSPATDTQYF. The CDR3, as DNA: TGTGCCAGCAGCCCGGCCACAGATACGCAGTATTTT.

The rearrangement links TRBV7-9 to TRBJ2-7; no clear D gene. The ends were cut back, 5 bases at V and 3 bases at J, with 17 bases in the middle. The CDR3 has 15 amino acids. Looked up from germline, CDR1 is SEHNR and CDR2 is FQNEAQ (reference sequence). This CDR3 is CASSLWTNVVYEQYF. DNA of the CDR3: TGTGCCAGCAGCCTCTGGACGAATGTTGTCTACGAGCAGTACTTC.

V is TRBV29-1 and J is TRBJ1-1; D may be TRBD1 (5 bases). This CDR3 is 14 amino acids long. Trimming removed 1 base at V and 3 bases at J, with 12 bases between. Germline V gene sequence: CDR1 SQVTM, CDR2 ANQGSEA. CDR3 nucleotides: TGCAGCGTTGAAGTGGCGGGAGGGGACACTGAAGCTTTCTTT. Protein: CSVEVAGGDTEAFF. The full variable domain, with the rest looked up from reference TRBV29-1 and TRBJ1-1, is SAVISQKPSRDICQRGTSLTIQCQVDSQVTMMFWYRQQPGQSLTLIATANQGSEATYESGFVIDKFPISRPNLTFSTLTVSNMSPEDSSIYLCSVEVAGGDTEAFFGQGTRLTVV.

The chain recombines TRBV7-2 with TRBJ1-1; D unresolved. V lost 1 base, J lost 1 base, and 7 bases lay in between. CDR1 SGHTA and CDR2 FQGNSA come from the germline V gene. The CDR3 runs 14 residues. CDR3 loop: CASSLGPQNTEAFF. The CDR3 coding sequence is TGTGCCAGCAGCTTAGGACCCCAGAACACTGAAGCTTTCTTT.

This clonotype came up a few times. The chain employs TRBV9 and TRBJ2-1, with 12 bases aligning to TRBD2. V lost 4 bases to trimming and J lost 2 bases; unmatched junction nucleotides: 4. There are 16 residues in the CDR3. In germline, CDR1 is SGDLS, CDR2 YYNGEE. CDR3 in amino acids: CASSSTSGGTYNEQFF. CDR3 DNA sequence: TGTGCCAGCAGCTCAACTAGCGGGGGGACCTACAATGAGCAGTTCTTC.

The V and J genes are TRBV15 and TRBJ2-7; D gene ambiguous. The V and J ends lost 3 bases and 3 bases respectively, with 6 bases between them. The CDR3 consists of 12 residues. Germline V CDR1 and CDR2: LNHNV, YYDKDF (reference sequence). The CDR3 bases are TGTGCCACCAGCAGCCCGTTCTACGAGCAGTACTTC. Protein sequence: CATSSPFYEQYF.

V and J are TRBV29-1 and TRBJ2-6, with TRBD1 matching 12 bases. Germline V lookup: CDR1 SQVTM, CDR2 ANQGSEA. The J segment lost 4 bases and the V segment lost 5 bases, leaving 9 bases of the junction unmatched. CDR3 length: 17 amino acids. The CDR3 region is CSVKPGQGAQGANVLTF. The CDR3 DNA follows: TGCAGCGTTAAACCGGGACAGGGGGCTCAAGGGGCCAACGTCCTGACTTTC.